Listed below are T cell receptor beta chains from one sample, sequenced in a study of CD8 T cells in ankylosing spondylitis. TCRdb recomputed calls from the 5' RACE reads with MiXCR, one row per CDR3 protein. The sample shows around 490,000 distinct CDR3 sequences, under 5.5% of them seen only once. Sample: blood, either unsorted or a sorted T cell fraction (not recorded which). The receptor source for this set is a male donor with ankylosing spondylitis. Each CDR3 is given with its conserved first and last residue. D genes are given only for firm matches. Not every row has a clone size; where given, it reads once, few, many or a size class.

. | TRBJ1-1 | TRBV2 | few | TGTGCCAGCATGGCGGGAGGAGCATCTTTCTTT | CASMAGGASFF
. | TRBJ2-5 | TRBV20-1 | many | TGCAGTGCTAGAGATGGGGGTTTAAGGTTAGAGACCCAGTACTTC | CSARDGGLRLETQYF
TRBD1 | TRBJ2-1 | TRBV15 | many | TGTGCCACCAGCAGAGATCCCCGGGACAGGGCACGGAATGAGCAGTTCTTC | CATSRDPRDRARNEQFF
TRBD2 | TRBJ2-3 | TRBV11-2 | many | TGTGCCAGCAGCCCTCGGACTAGCCCGGTCGTGACGCAGTATTTT | CASSPRTSPVVTQYF
. | TRBJ2-3 | TRBV29-1 | few | TGCAGCGTTGATACAGGGAGCACAGATACGCAGTATTTT | CSVDTGSTDTQYF
. | TRBJ1-5 | TRBV20-1 | many | TGCAGTGCCAAGGGATACAATCAGCCCCAGCATTTT | CSAKGYNQPQHF
TRBD1 | TRBJ1-1 | TRBV4-3 | . | TGCGCCAGCAGCCCACGAAGGGGGCAGAACACTGAAGCTTTCTTT | CASSPRRGQNTEAFF
. | TRBJ1-2 | TRBV20-1 | . | TGCAGTGCTAGTGGTGGGGGGCGGCCCACCCATGGCTACACCTTC | CSASGGGRPTHGYTF
. | TRBJ2-3 | TRBV7-3 | . | TGTGCCAGCAGCTTAGAACGAAGGATGGATACGCAGTATTTT | CASSLERRMDTQYF
. | TRBJ1-6 | TRBV7-2 | many | TGTGCCAGCAGCGGACACTCCTATAATTCACCCCTCCACTTT | CASSGHSYNSPLHF
. | TRBJ2-7 | TRBV29-1 | many | TGCAGCGTTGGGGCAGGGAGCTCCTACGAGCAGTACTTC | CSVGAGSSYEQYF
. | TRBJ1-1 | TRBV7-2 | many | TGTGCCAGCAGACGTACAGGGAACACTGAAGCTTTCTTT | CASRRTGNTEAFF
. | TRBJ2-7 | TRBV11-2 | few | TGTGCCAGCAGCTTAGATCGAATACGACCCCCGATCCACTTC | CASSLDRIRPPIHF
TRBD1 | TRBJ2-7 | TRBV6-2/TRBV6-3 | many | TGTGCGTCGGGACAGAGAACCTACGAGCAGTACTTC | CASGQRTYEQYF
. | TRBJ1-2 | TRBV9 | many | TGTGCCAGCAGCGTAGACGTAGTTGAAGATGGCTACACCTTC | CASSVDVVEDGYTF
. | TRBJ1-6 | TRBV12-3/TRBV12-4 | many | TGTGCCAGCAGTTTCGGTATCTATAATTCACCCCTCCACTTT | CASSFGIYNSPLHF
. | TRBJ2-3 | TRBV7-6 | . | TGTGCCAGCAGCTCGCGCGCAGGCACGCAGTATTTT | CASSSRAGTQYF
TRBD2 | TRBJ2-2 | TRBV7-9 | . | TGTGCCAGCAGCTTAATCGGCGGGGGCGGGGAGCTGTTTTTT | CASSLIGGGGELFF
TRBD2 | TRBJ2-2 | TRBV20-1 | many | TGCAGTGCTAGGCGGCCAGCGGGAGGTACCGGGGAGCTGTTTTTT | CSARRPAGGTGELFF
. | TRBJ2-6 | TRBV11-1 | many | TGTGCCAGCAGCTTAGGACGGTGGCAGATGAGCTCTGGGGCCAACGTCCTGACTTTC | CASSLGRWQMSSGANVLTF
. | TRBJ2-7 | TRBV5-4 | many | TGTGCCAGCAGCCACGGGACACCCTCCTCCTACGAGCAGTACTTC | CASSHGTPSSYEQYF
. | TRBJ2-7 | TRBV5-1 | many | TGCGCCAGCAGCCAGGACCGGGAAACCTACGAGCAGTACTTC | CASSQDRETYEQYF
. | TRBJ1-5 | TRBV6-2/TRBV6-3 | many | TGTGCCAGCAGACCGCCGGGCGAAAATCAGCCCCAGCATTTT | CASRPPGENQPQHF
. | TRBJ2-1 | TRBV5-1 | many | TGCGCCAGCAGCTTGGCCGACTCCTCGCGATGGGAGCAGTTCTTC | CASSLADSSRWEQFF
TRBD1 | TRBJ1-5 | TRBV7-2 | many | TGTGCCAGCAGCTCCCTAGGAGGGACAGGGCAGCCCCAGCATTTT | CASSSLGGTGQPQHF
. | TRBJ1-2 | TRBV20-1 | many | TGCAGTGCCCGCCTCTTAGGTGGCTACACCTTC | CSARLLGGYTF
TRBD1 | TRBJ1-2 | TRBV7-9 | many | TGTGCCAGCAGCCCCCCGGGACAGGGGGGCTATGGCTACACCTTC | CASSPPGQGGYGYTF
. | TRBJ1-5 | TRBV7-3 | many | TGTGCCAGCAGCGAACAGGGCACGCAGCCCCAGCATTTT | CASSEQGTQPQHF
TRBD2 | TRBJ2-1 | TRBV12-3/TRBV12-4 | once | TGTGCCAGCAGGTGGACTAGCGGGAGCCCGAACAATGAGCAGTTCTTC | CASRWTSGSPNNEQFF
. | TRBJ1-2 | TRBV21-1 | many | TGTGCCAGCAGCATGGGGTCCGTCTATGGCTACACCTTC | CASSMGSVYGYTF
. | TRBJ1-4 | TRBV5-6 | many | TGTGCCAGCAGCTTGGTCGGGAATGAAAAACTGTTTTTT | CASSLVGNEKLFF
. | TRBJ1-4 | TRBV5-1 | many | TGCGCCAGCAGCGCGACCCATCTCCCAAATGAAAAACTGTTTTTT | CASSATHLPNEKLFF
. | TRBJ1-1 | TRBV29-1 | many | TGCAGCGGCGACCAGAACACTGAAGCTTTCTTT | CSGDQNTEAFF
. | TRBJ2-3 | TRBV20-1 | many | TGCAGTGCTGCAAGGGGGGATACGCAGTATTTT | CSAARGDTQYF
. | TRBJ2-1 | TRBV7-8 | many | TGTGCCAGCAGCTTCCCCCGGGGCCGGGTATCACTGGACAATGAGCAGTTCTTC | CASSFPRGRVSLDNEQFF
TRBD2 | TRBJ2-2 | TRBV4-2 | many | TGTGCCAGCAGCCAAGAAAGAGCGGGGGGACTAGCGTCGAACACCGGGGAGCTGTTTTTT | CASSQERAGGLASNTGELFF
TRBD1 | TRBJ2-5 | TRBV25-1 | many | TGTGCCAGCAGTGGACTGGACAGGGGGCATAGGGAGACCCAGTACTTC | CASSGLDRGHRETQYF
TRBD1 | TRBJ2-7 | TRBV28 | many | TGTGCCAGCAGTTCCGGGACAGGGGTGTTCTACGAGCAGTACTTC | CASSSGTGVFYEQYF
TRBD1 | TRBJ2-2 | TRBV20-1 | many | TGCAGTGCTCGGGGTGGGGACAGATTTGTCGGGGAGCTGTTTTTT | CSARGGDRFVGELFF
. | TRBJ2-7 | TRBV4-2 | many | TGTGCCAGCAGCCAAGCATCGGCTAGCGTACCCTACGAGCAGTACTTC | CASSQASASVPYEQYF
TRBD1 | TRBJ2-5 | TRBV4-1 | many | TGCGCCAGCAGCCAACCCGGGACAGGGGGCGAAGAGACCCAGTACTTC | CASSQPGTGGEETQYF
. | TRBJ1-2 | TRBV4-3 | many | TGCGCCAGCAGCCAAGATTGGGAGCAGGGGTACTATGGCTACACCTTC | CASSQDWEQGYYGYTF
. | TRBJ1-2 | TRBV11-2 | many | TGTGCCAGCAGCTTAGATTTGTCCGGGAGCGCTAACTATGGCTACACCTTC | CASSLDLSGSANYGYTF
TRBD1 | TRBJ2-7 | TRBV29-1 | many | TGCAGCGTTGGTCCAGGGGGCGAGCAGTACTTC | CSVGPGGEQYF
. | TRBJ2-2 | TRBV18 | many | TGTGCCAGCTCCACCTTGGGAGACACCGGGGAGCTGTTTTTT | CASSTLGDTGELFF
. | TRBJ1-5 | TRBV10-1 | . | TGCGCCAGCAGGGATAATCAGCCCCAGCATTTT | CASRDNQPQHF
TRBD1 | TRBJ2-7 | TRBV5-1 | many | TGCGCCAGCAGCGCGGACAGGGTTCACTCCTACGAGCAGTACTTC | CASSADRVHSYEQYF